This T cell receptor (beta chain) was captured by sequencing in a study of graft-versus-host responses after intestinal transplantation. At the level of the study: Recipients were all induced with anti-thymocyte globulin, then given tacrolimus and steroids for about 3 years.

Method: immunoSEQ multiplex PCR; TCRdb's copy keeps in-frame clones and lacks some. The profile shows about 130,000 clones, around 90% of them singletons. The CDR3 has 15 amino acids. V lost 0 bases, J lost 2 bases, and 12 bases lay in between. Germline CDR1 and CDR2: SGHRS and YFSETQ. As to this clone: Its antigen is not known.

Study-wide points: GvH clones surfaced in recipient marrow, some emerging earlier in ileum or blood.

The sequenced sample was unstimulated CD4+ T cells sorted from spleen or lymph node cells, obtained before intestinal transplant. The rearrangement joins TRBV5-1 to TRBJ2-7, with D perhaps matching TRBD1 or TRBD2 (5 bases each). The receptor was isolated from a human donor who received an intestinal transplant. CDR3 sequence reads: CASSLGGPWAYEQYF. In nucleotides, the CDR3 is TGCGCCAGCAGCTTGGGGGGACCCTGGGCCTACGAGCAGTACTTC.